The 24 T cell receptor beta chains below were found in one sample sequenced in a study of response to subunit inactivated influenza vaccine. Each CDR3 protein is one row after TCRdb ran MiXCR on the RT-PCR reads. The sample yields 650,000 to 800,000 distinct CDR3 sequences, 18% seen once. The source material was PBMCs from blood, sampled approximately 5 days after vaccination. The receptor source for this set is a man aged 45-65 years who received an inactivated influenza vaccine.

The chain employs TRBV7-9 and TRBJ1-6; D unresolved. Between the trimmed V and J ends, which lost 6 bases and 12 bases, there was a span of 9 bases. Germline CDR1 SEHNR, CDR2 FQNEAQ (reference sequence). This CDR3 is built from 11 residues. DNA for the CDR3: TGTGCCAGCAGTCTTTCGGAACCCCTCCACTTT. This codes for CASSLSEPLHF.

The chain has TRBV20-1 and TRBJ2-1; D might be TRBD2 (6 bases). Germline lookup yields CDR1 DFQATT and CDR2 SNEGSKA (reference sequence). The CDR3 length is 14 residues. The V end lost 5 bases, the J end lost 4 bases, and 15 bases lay between the germline ends. The DNA for the CDR3 is TGCAGTGCTCACTGGCGCGGGGTGTACAATGAGCAGTTCTTC. It encodes CSAHWRGVYNEQFF.

The V gene is TRBV4-1, the J gene TRBJ2-2; D unresolved. The CDR3 has 13 amino acids. V lost 1 base and J 7 bases, leaving 7 bases between the germline ends. Germline values: CDR1 MGHRA, CDR2 YSYEKL. The CDR3 DNA sequence: TGCGCCAGCAGCCAAGCAGTGCGCGGGGAGCTGTTTTTT. Protein product: CASSQAVRGELFF.

The CDR3 region has the DNA TGTGCCAGCAGCCTGCGCCCGGACATAAATTCACCCCTCCACTTT. Translated, it gives CASSLRPDINSPLHF. This chain connects TRBV7-2 to TRBJ1-6; D perhaps matches TRBD1 (5 bases). The CDR3 extends over 15 amino acids. CDR1 SGHTA and CDR2 FQGNSA come from the germline V gene. The germline V and J ends were trimmed by 5 bases and 7 bases, with 15 bases remaining between them. Complete variable domain (other parts from reference TRBV7-2 and TRBJ1-6): GAGVSQSPSNKVTEKGKDVELRCDPISGHTALYWYRQSLGQGLEFLIYFQGNSAPDKSGLPSDRFSAERTGGSVSTLTIQRTQQEDSAVYLCASSLRPDINSPLHFGNGTRLTVT.

This clonotype was detected ten times or more. The chain combines TRBV12-3 or TRBV12-4 with TRBJ2-3; a possible D gene is TRBD2 (6 bases). V shed 3 bases and J shed 4 bases, with 8 bases lying between them. The CDR3 sequence is 13 residues long. As DNA, the CDR3 is TGTGCCAGCAGTTTTGGAGGGGCAGATACGCAGTATTTT. This translates into CASSFGGADTQYF.

The chain links TRBV7-9 to TRBJ2-7; D unclear. Per germline, CDR1 SEHNR and CDR2 FQNEAQ (reference sequence). The CDR3 runs 14 residues. V dropped 2 bases and J dropped 3 bases, with 11 bases sitting between them. CDR3 nucleotide sequence: TGTGCCAGCAGCTTATTCGGTCCTAACTACGAGCAGTACTTC. Translated, it gives CASSLFGPNYEQYF.

This clonotype was observed a few times. This sequence joins TRBV7-9 and TRBJ1-2; D gene unclear. CDR3 size: 11 residues. CDR1 is SEHNR and CDR2 is FQNEAQ in the germline V gene (reference sequence). V lost 5 bases to trimming and J lost 6 bases, with 7 bases between them. The CDR3 sequence: CASSLKNGYTF. The CDR3 DNA sequence: TGTGCCAGCAGCCTCAAGAATGGCTACACCTTC.

The chain employs TRBV27 and TRBJ2-7; 14 bases agree with TRBD2. Germline V gives CDR1 MNHEY, CDR2 SMNVEV (reference sequence). Unmatched junction bases numbered 5, after V lost 10 bases and J lost 6 bases. The CDR3 has 13 residues. DNA of the CDR3: TGTGCCACCAGACTAGCGGGAGGGTTCGAGCAGTACTTC. It is translated as CATRLAGGFEQYF.

The sample holds a few counts of this clonotype. This rearrangement joins TRBV29-1 to TRBJ1-5; 11 bases fit TRBD1. V lost 6 bases, J lost 7 bases, and 5 bases stayed unmatched. Germline lookup yields CDR1 SQVTM and CDR2 ANQGSEA. The CDR3 totals 13 residues. The CDR3 DNA follows: TGCAGCGTCCGGACAGGGGGCGGCCAGCCCCAGCATTTT. Its protein product is CSVRTGGGQPQHF.

There are a few counts of this clonotype. The rearrangement links TRBV5-8 to TRBJ2-5; D is perhaps TRBD2 (6 bases). The ends were cut back, 0 bases at V and 5 bases at J, with 14 bases in the middle. Germline CDR1 is SGHTS and CDR2 is YDEGEE. This CDR3 is built from 15 residues. The CDR3 nucleotides read TGTGCCAGCAGCTTGGGTTCCGGGGACTTTGAGACCCAGTACTTC. Translated, it gives CASSLGSGDFETQYF.

About this clonotype: This may arise from a read error, as a much more abundant clone is one base away. The chain is built from TRBV9 and TRBJ2-1; 11 nucleotides align to TRBD2. Trimming cost V 0 bases and J 7 bases; bases outside gene matches: 0. CDR1 and CDR2 from the germline V gene are SGDLS and YYNGEE. CDR3 length equals 14 residues. The CDR3 nucleotides are TGTGCCAGCAGCGTAGGGACTAGCGGGAATGAGCAGTTCTTC. This sequence encodes CASSVGTSGNEQFF.

This rearrangement joins TRBV7-8 to TRBJ2-7; no clear D gene. Trimming shortened V by 4 bases and J by 5 bases, and 9 bases separated the two germline ends. Germline V gives CDR1 SGHVS, CDR2 FQNEAQ. The CDR3 consists of 12 residues. The CDR3 protein is CASSSVVHEQYF. The CDR3, as DNA: TGTGCCAGCAGCTCGGTAGTACACGAGCAGTACTTC.

This clonotype was detected a few times. This chain links TRBV5-6 with TRBJ1-5; 12 bases line up with TRBD1. The junction had 10 bases not matched to a gene; V was cut back by 1 base and J by 11 bases. The germline CDR1 and CDR2 sequences are SGHDT and YYEEEE. There are 16 residues in the CDR3. CDR3 residues: CASSLYSGTGGQAQHF. The DNA for the CDR3 is TGTGCCAGCAGCTTGTATTCGGGGACAGGGGGCCAGGCCCAGCATTTT.

This chain uses TRBV3-1 with TRBJ2-7, with D maybe TRBD2 (5 bases). The V and J ends lost 4 bases and 7 bases respectively, with 17 bases between them. This CDR3 has 14 amino acids. The germline V gene has CDR1 LGHDT and CDR2 YNNKEL (reference sequence). DNA for the CDR3: TGTGCCAGCAGCCCACAACCCTCTACTAGAGAGCAGTACTTC. It translates to CASSPQPSTREQYF.

This clonotype occurred a few times. The gene calls are TRBV7-9 and TRBJ2-7; D perhaps matches TRBD1 (6 bases). Per germline, CDR1 SEHNR and CDR2 FQNEAQ (reference sequence). The germline V and J ends were trimmed by 5 bases and 6 bases, with 17 bases remaining between them. The CDR3 covers 14 residues. The CDR3: CASSIPGHPGEQYF. The CDR3 DNA sequence: TGTGCCAGCAGCATCCCGGGACACCCTGGCGAGCAGTACTTC.

The genes are TRBV5-6 and TRBJ1-1; tentatively, D is TRBD1 (5 bases). The germline V gene encodes CDR1 SGHDT and CDR2 YYEEEE. The CDR3 totals 14 residues. Trimming stripped 3 bases from V and 5 bases from J, with 14 bases between. CDR3 sequence (DNA): TGTGCCAGCAGCTGGGGGGATGGGAGAACTGAAGCTTTCTTT. This sequence encodes CASSWGDGRTEAFF.

This chain uses TRBV20-1 with TRBJ2-7; D is perhaps TRBD1 or TRBD2 (6 bases each). CDR1 is DFQATT and CDR2 is SNEGSKA in the germline V gene (reference sequence). The CDR3 extends over 15 amino acids. V lost 5 bases to trimming and J lost 0 bases, with 17 bases between them. Written as DNA, the CDR3 is TGCAGTGCTGGGACACGGCGGGGCTCCTCCTACGAGCAGTACTTC. As protein: CSAGTRRGSSYEQYF.

The sample holds a few counts of this clonotype. The chain carries TRBV9 and TRBJ1-2; D unclear. Trimming pared 0 bases from V and 13 bases from J, leaving 10 bases between. The CDR3 runs 11 residues. CDR1 is SGDLS, CDR2 YYNGEE, per germline. CDR3 sequence: CASSVGPRRTF. The CDR3 DNA reads as TGTGCCAGCAGCGTAGGGCCCAGGCGCACCTTC.

This clonotype was detected ten times or more. The J gene is TRBJ2-1, the V gene TRBV29-1; 8 positions match TRBD2. Germline V gene sequence: CDR1 SQVTM, CDR2 ANQGSEA. The junction had 5 bases not matched to a gene; V was cut back by 4 bases and J by 6 bases. The CDR3 covers 13 residues. The CDR3 reads CSVVSGSSNEQFF. For the CDR3, the DNA is TGCAGCGTTGTGAGCGGGAGCAGCAATGAGCAGTTCTTC.

The V and J genes are TRBV5-1 and TRBJ2-1; D is ambiguous. The CDR3 consists of 13 residues. V lost 1 base and J 6 bases, leaving 8 bases between the germline ends. The germline V gene has CDR1 SGHRS and CDR2 YFSETQ. This CDR3 is CASSLTITNEQFF. The CDR3 DNA reads as TGCGCCAGCAGCTTGACCATAACCAATGAGCAGTTCTTC.

Many counts were recorded for this clonotype. The chain is built from TRBV7-9 and TRBJ2-1, with 7 bases matching TRBD2. J gave up 3 bases and V 5 bases, and 10 bases lay outside the gene matches. From germline, CDR1 is SEHNR and CDR2 FQNEAQ (reference sequence). The CDR3 length is 16 residues. CDR3 amino acids: CASSPRGDLIYNEQFF. For the CDR3, the DNA is TGTGCCAGCAGCCCTCGGGGGGACCTAATCTACAATGAGCAGTTCTTC.

In its sample, this clonotype was seen a few times. This chain joins TRBV30 and TRBJ2-7, with D possibly TRBD1 on 5 matching bases. The germline V gene encodes CDR1 GTSNPN and CDR2 SVGIG (reference sequence). The V gene lost 4 bases and the J gene lost 6 bases, with 19 bases spanning the gap. The CDR3 spans 14 residues. CDR3 in DNA: TGTGCCTGGACCGCAGGGTTTCGGTCGGGCGAGCAGTACTTC. Amino acid sequence: CAWTAGFRSGEQYF.

This chain uses TRBV12-3 or TRBV12-4 with TRBJ2-5; unclear D gene. The CDR3 is 14 amino acids. Trimming took 6 bases from V and 0 from J, leaving 11 bases between them. CDR3 in amino acids: CASRMSGYQETQYF. The CDR3 DNA is TGTGCCAGCAGGATGTCCGGGTACCAAGAGACCCAGTACTTC.

Turning to this clonotype: It may be a read error: a sequence one base away is much more abundant. This chain connects TRBV2 to TRBJ2-3; 8 nucleotides match TRBD2. In germline, CDR1 is SNHLY, CDR2 FYNNEI. Trimming removed 6 bases from V and 1 base from J; junction bases left unmatched: 3. The CDR3 sequence is 14 residues long. CDR3 amino acids: CASRETSGTDTQYF. CDR3 nucleotides: TGTGCCAGCAGGGAGACTAGCGGCACAGATACGCAGTATTTT.